Listed below are T cell receptor beta chains from one sample, sequenced in a study of shared clonotypes between healthy human individuals. Here immunoSEQ multiplex PCR was the method, and the copy in TCRdb shows in-frame clones only, minus some. The sample comprises approximately 1.4 million clones, nearly 99% of which are singletons, and about 0.45% rests with the top ten. Sequencing input: naive CD4+ T cells sorted from blood. These receptors originate from a man younger than 45 in good health. Both conserved end residues are part of each CDR3. D genes are given only for firm matches. Only part of the rows carry a size: once, few, many, or a class if the clone is expanded.

V gene: TRBV5-6; clone size: -; J gene: TRBJ2-7; D gene: -; CDR3 DNA: TGTGCCAGCAGCAACCTGGTCTACGAGCAGTACTTC; CDR3 protein: CASSNLVYEQYF
V gene: TRBV27; clone size: -; J gene: TRBJ2-7; D gene: -; CDR3 DNA: TGTGCCAGCAGTTCCGCCGAGACCGGGTTCCCCTACGAGCAGTACTTC; CDR3 protein: CASSSAETGFPYEQYF
V gene: TRBV5-4; clone size: -; J gene: TRBJ2-7; D gene: -; CDR3 DNA: TGTGCCAGCAGCTTGGAGGGGACCCCTCTCGAGCAGTACTTC; CDR3 protein: CASSLEGTPLEQYF
V gene: TRBV19; clone size: -; J gene: TRBJ1-5; D gene: -; CDR3 DNA: TGTGCCAGTAGCCGCTTAGGGACGGACAATCAGCCCCAGCATTTT; CDR3 protein: CASSRLGTDNQPQHF
V gene: TRBV10-2; clone size: -; J gene: TRBJ2-5; D gene: TRBD1; CDR3 DNA: TGCGCCAGCAGTTATATGTTGAGGGGGCGGGAGACCCAGTACTTC; CDR3 protein: CASSYMLRGRETQYF
V gene: TRBV7-8; clone size: once; J gene: TRBJ2-7; D gene: TRBD2; CDR3 DNA: TGTGCCAGCAGCTTAGAGCGGGGGACCTACGAGCAGTACTTC; CDR3 protein: CASSLERGTYEQYF
V gene: TRBV11-1; clone size: -; J gene: TRBJ2-2; D gene: -; CDR3 DNA: TGTGCCAGCAGAAGAGGCAGAAACACCGGGGAGCTGTTTTTT; CDR3 protein: CASRRGRNTGELFF
V gene: TRBV5-6; clone size: -; J gene: TRBJ2-7; D gene: TRBD1; CDR3 DNA: TGTGCCAGCAGCTTTTTGGGACAGCACTACGAGCAGTACTTC; CDR3 protein: CASSFLGQHYEQYF
V gene: TRBV25-1; clone size: -; J gene: TRBJ2-1; D gene: -; CDR3 DNA: TGTGCCAGCGGGAGCTCCTACAATGAGCAGTTCTTC; CDR3 protein: CASGSSYNEQFF
V gene: TRBV4-2; clone size: -; J gene: TRBJ2-7; D gene: -; CDR3 DNA: TGTGCCAGCAGCCAAGCACAAACGGTCCCGGGCTCCTACGAGCAGTACTTC; CDR3 protein: CASSQAQTVPGSYEQYF
V gene: TRBV5-1; clone size: -; J gene: TRBJ1-1; D gene: -; CDR3 DNA: TGCGCCAGCAGCCCCCGGGGTGTCCAGAACACTGAAGCTTTCTTT; CDR3 protein: CASSPRGVQNTEAFF
V gene: TRBV15; clone size: -; J gene: TRBJ2-7; D gene: -; CDR3 DNA: TGTGCCACCAGCAGAGATCAGTACGAGCAGTACTTC; CDR3 protein: CATSRDQYEQYF
V gene: TRBV25-1; clone size: -; J gene: TRBJ2-1; D gene: -; CDR3 DNA: TGTGCCAGCAGTGAAGAACTAGGACCCTTAGGCAATGAGCAGTTCTTC; CDR3 protein: CASSEELGPLGNEQFF
V gene: TRBV29-1; clone size: -; J gene: TRBJ1-1; D gene: -; CDR3 DNA: TGCAGCGCCGGGGACGGGGATAACACTGAAGCTTTCTTT; CDR3 protein: CSAGDGDNTEAFF
V gene: TRBV5-1; clone size: -; J gene: TRBJ2-1; D gene: TRBD1; CDR3 DNA: TGCGCCAGCAACCGGGGACAGAGCTCCTACAATGAGCAGTTCTTC; CDR3 protein: CASNRGQSSYNEQFF
V gene: TRBV29-1; clone size: -; J gene: TRBJ2-5; D gene: -; CDR3 DNA: TGCAGCGTTGAATTTAGTGGGAAGACCCAGTACTTC; CDR3 protein: CSVEFSGKTQYF
V gene: TRBV9; clone size: -; J gene: TRBJ2-7; D gene: -; CDR3 DNA: TGTGCCAGCAGCGTAGAGGAGGGCCTACCGACCTACGAGCAGTACTTC; CDR3 protein: CASSVEEGLPTYEQYF
V gene: TRBV28; clone size: -; J gene: TRBJ1-5; D gene: -; CDR3 DNA: TGTGCCAGCAGTGGGTCCCAGCCCCAGCATTTT; CDR3 protein: CASSGSQPQHF
V gene: TRBV2; clone size: -; J gene: TRBJ2-2; D gene: TRBD2; CDR3 DNA: TGTGCCAGCAGGACTAGCGGTCCCGGGGAGCTGTTTTTT; CDR3 protein: CASRTSGPGELFF
V gene: TRBV28; clone size: once; J gene: TRBJ2-3; D gene: -; CDR3 DNA: TGTGCCAGCAGTATGGGGCTAGCGAGCACAGATACGCAGTATTTT; CDR3 protein: CASSMGLASTDTQYF
V gene: TRBV29-1; clone size: -; J gene: TRBJ2-5; D gene: -; CDR3 DNA: TGCAGCGCCGGGACCACCCAAGAGACCCAGTACTTC; CDR3 protein: CSAGTTQETQYF
V gene: TRBV6-5; clone size: -; J gene: TRBJ1-5; D gene: -; CDR3 DNA: TGTGCCAGCAGTTACTCGAGGGACAACAATCAGCCCCAGCATTTT; CDR3 protein: CASSYSRDNNQPQHF
V gene: TRBV5-4; clone size: once; J gene: TRBJ2-7; D gene: -; CDR3 DNA: TGTGCCAGCAGCCCCGGAGGCCAGATCAAGCAGTACTTC; CDR3 protein: CASSPGGQIKQYF
V gene: TRBV10-3; clone size: -; J gene: TRBJ2-3; D gene: -; CDR3 DNA: TGTGCCATCAGTGCTGGGTCCACAGATACGCAGTATTTT; CDR3 protein: CAISAGSTDTQYF
V gene: TRBV7-8; clone size: -; J gene: TRBJ2-3; D gene: -; CDR3 DNA: TGTGCCCAATGGGCGGGCCTTTTGGTATATACGCAGTATTTT; CDR3 protein: CAQWAGLLVYTQYF
V gene: TRBV19; clone size: -; J gene: TRBJ2-3; D gene: -; CDR3 DNA: TGTGCCAGTAGTGGCCCCAGGGCCGGTACGCAGTATTTT; CDR3 protein: CASSGPRAGTQYF
V gene: TRBV18; clone size: -; J gene: TRBJ2-1; D gene: -; CDR3 DNA: TGTGCCAGCTCAAATTATCAAACCAGCTCCTACAATGAGCAGTTCTTC; CDR3 protein: CASSNYQTSSYNEQFF
V gene: TRBV19; clone size: -; J gene: TRBJ1-5; D gene: -; CDR3 DNA: TGTGCCACCTCACCCCGGGCTACTAGCAATCAGCCCCAGCATTTT; CDR3 protein: CATSPRATSNQPQHF
V gene: TRBV19; clone size: once; J gene: TRBJ2-6; D gene: TRBD1; CDR3 DNA: TGTGCCAGTAATGGTATGACTGAGGGACAGAACACCTCTGGGGCCAACGTCCTGACTTTC; CDR3 protein: CASNGMTEGQNTSGANVLTF
V gene: TRBV10-3; clone size: -; J gene: TRBJ2-7; D gene: TRBD1; CDR3 DNA: TGTGCCATCAGGACAGGGGGCGCTGCCTACGAGCAGTACTTC; CDR3 protein: CAIRTGGAAYEQYF
V gene: TRBV6-6; clone size: -; J gene: TRBJ2-7; D gene: -; CDR3 DNA: TGTGCCAGCAGTTACTACCAAAGTTACGAGCAGTACTTC; CDR3 protein: CASSYYQSYEQYF
V gene: TRBV4-1; clone size: -; J gene: TRBJ2-1; D gene: -; CDR3 DNA: TGCGCCAGCAGCCAAGATCAATGGGGCTCCTACAATGAGCAGTTCTTC; CDR3 protein: CASSQDQWGSYNEQFF
V gene: TRBV6-6; clone size: -; J gene: TRBJ1-1; D gene: -; CDR3 DNA: TGTGCCAGCAGTTACTCGAGGCGTCGGCAGAACACTGAAGCTTTCTTT; CDR3 protein: CASSYSRRRQNTEAFF
V gene: TRBV28; clone size: -; J gene: TRBJ2-5; D gene: -; CDR3 DNA: TGTGCCAGCAGGATAGACCAGGGATTACCAGAGACCCAGTACTTC; CDR3 protein: CASRIDQGLPETQYF
V gene: TRBV27; clone size: -; J gene: TRBJ2-7; D gene: -; CDR3 DNA: TGTGCCAGCAAAAATAAGGCACAGGGAGTCGGGTCCTACGAGCAGTACTTC; CDR3 protein: CASKNKAQGVGSYEQYF
V gene: TRBV5-1; clone size: once; J gene: TRBJ2-5; D gene: -; CDR3 DNA: TGCGCCAGCAGCTTGGCTAGCTTCCAAGAGACCCAGTACTTC; CDR3 protein: CASSLASFQETQYF
V gene: TRBV11-2; clone size: -; J gene: TRBJ2-1; D gene: -; CDR3 DNA: TGTGCCAGCAGCATCCCCTCGGGTGAGCAGTTCTTC; CDR3 protein: CASSIPSGEQFF
V gene: TRBV7-3; clone size: -; J gene: TRBJ2-7; D gene: -; CDR3 DNA: TGTGCCAGCAGCCCCAACGGGGTATACGAGCAGTACTTC; CDR3 protein: CASSPNGVYEQYF
V gene: TRBV6-5; clone size: -; J gene: TRBJ2-2; D gene: TRBD1; CDR3 DNA: TGTGCCAGCAGCCCACCGACGACAGGGACCGGGGAGCTGTTTTTT; CDR3 protein: CASSPPTTGTGELFF
V gene: TRBV14; clone size: -; J gene: TRBJ2-1; D gene: -; CDR3 DNA: TGTGCCAGCAGCCAAGAGCTACTAGCTGCCCCGGTGGGGTCCTACAATGAGCAGTTCTTC; CDR3 protein: CASSQELLAAPVGSYNEQFF
V gene: TRBV28; clone size: -; J gene: TRBJ2-7; D gene: -; CDR3 DNA: TGTGCCAGCAGTAGTAAACAGGGGAGGGTCGACGAGCAGTACTTC; CDR3 protein: CASSSKQGRVDEQYF
V gene: TRBV9; clone size: -; J gene: TRBJ2-7; D gene: -; CDR3 DNA: TGTGCCAGCAGCGTAGGTAGCGGCCTAACCTACGAGCAGTACTTC; CDR3 protein: CASSVGSGLTYEQYF
V gene: TRBV5-1; clone size: -; J gene: TRBJ1-3; D gene: TRBD1; CDR3 DNA: TGCGCCAGCAGTCCAGGGGGGATCTCTGGAAACACCATATATTTT; CDR3 protein: CASSPGGISGNTIYF
V gene: TRBV5-1; clone size: -; J gene: TRBJ2-3; D gene: TRBD1; CDR3 DNA: TGCGCCAGCAGCTTGACAGGGGGCCAGCGGGATACGCAGTATTTT; CDR3 protein: CASSLTGGQRDTQYF
V gene: TRBV5-6; clone size: -; J gene: TRBJ2-1; D gene: -; CDR3 DNA: TGTGCCAGCAGTCAAGAATGGTCGGATGAGCAGTTCTTC; CDR3 protein: CASSQEWSDEQFF
V gene: TRBV14; clone size: -; J gene: TRBJ1-2; D gene: -; CDR3 DNA: TGTGCCAGCAGCCACAGAGGGACGGCCCCCGTTGGCTACACCTTC; CDR3 protein: CASSHRGTAPVGYTF
V gene: TRBV4-3; clone size: -; J gene: TRBJ1-2; D gene: -; CDR3 DNA: TGCGCCAGCAGCCAAGGGCCAGGGACGGGGGGCTACACCTTC; CDR3 protein: CASSQGPGTGGYTF
V gene: TRBV28; clone size: -; J gene: TRBJ1-5; D gene: TRBD1; CDR3 DNA: TGTGCCAGCAGGTATTGGGGACAGAATCAGCCCCAGCATTTT; CDR3 protein: CASRYWGQNQPQHF
V gene: TRBV15; clone size: -; J gene: TRBJ2-5; D gene: -; CDR3 DNA: TGTGCCACCAGCAGGGACAGTCAAGAGACCCAGTACTTC; CDR3 protein: CATSRDSQETQYF
V gene: TRBV10-1; clone size: -; J gene: TRBJ2-1; D gene: TRBD2; CDR3 DNA: TGCGCCAGCAGTCGTACTAGCGGGAGTTACAATGAGCAGTTCTTC; CDR3 protein: CASSRTSGSYNEQFF
V gene: TRBV15; clone size: once; J gene: TRBJ2-1; D gene: -; CDR3 DNA: TGTGCCACCAGCAGAGCCCACAATGAGCAGTTCTTC; CDR3 protein: CATSRAHNEQFF
V gene: TRBV28; clone size: -; J gene: TRBJ1-4; D gene: -; CDR3 DNA: TGTGCCAGCAATACTCTTAGGGGCGCGGTTGAAAAACTGTTTTTT; CDR3 protein: CASNTLRGAVEKLFF
V gene: TRBV5-6; clone size: -; J gene: TRBJ1-2; D gene: -; CDR3 DNA: TGTGCCAGCAGCTTGGCTACAGGGTTAACACTCTATGGCTACACCTTC; CDR3 protein: CASSLATGLTLYGYTF
V gene: TRBV28; clone size: -; J gene: TRBJ1-5; D gene: TRBD1; CDR3 DNA: TGTGCCAGCAGCCACTGGACAGGGGGCGGCAATCAGCCCCAGCATTTT; CDR3 protein: CASSHWTGGGNQPQHF
V gene: TRBV6-1; clone size: -; J gene: TRBJ1-1; D gene: -; CDR3 DNA: TGTGCCAGCAGTGTTACTTCAGGGGTCAACACTGAAGCTTTCTTT; CDR3 protein: CASSVTSGVNTEAFF